Listed here is a single T cell receptor beta chain. These data belong to a study of blood T cell repertoires in COVID-19. Study overall: COVID-19 samples, acute and convalescent, were from the United States, Italy and Spain.

Per the authors' pipeline: From reference gene primer amplification, estimates of nucleated cell counts were derived. Profiling relied on immunoSEQ multiplex PCR, and the TCRdb table lists in-frame clones only, not all of them. V and J calls and clone size are given by that table; D and trimming were obtained from the DNA. This table has some 160,000 clones, 70% to 90% appearing once. The germline gives CDR1 SGHVS, CDR2 FQNEAQ. J gave up 8 bases and V 5 bases, and 8 bases lay outside the gene matches. The CDR3 loop spans 14 amino acids. The J gene is TRBJ1-2, the V gene TRBV7-8; 10 bases align to TRBD1. The specimen was peripheral blood. This receptor was taken from a man aged 50 to 59 who had recovered from COVID-19. The CDR3 DNA reads TGTGCCAGCAGCGGAGACAGGGGGCAAGGGGGCTACACCTTC. Translated: CASSGDRGQGGYTF.